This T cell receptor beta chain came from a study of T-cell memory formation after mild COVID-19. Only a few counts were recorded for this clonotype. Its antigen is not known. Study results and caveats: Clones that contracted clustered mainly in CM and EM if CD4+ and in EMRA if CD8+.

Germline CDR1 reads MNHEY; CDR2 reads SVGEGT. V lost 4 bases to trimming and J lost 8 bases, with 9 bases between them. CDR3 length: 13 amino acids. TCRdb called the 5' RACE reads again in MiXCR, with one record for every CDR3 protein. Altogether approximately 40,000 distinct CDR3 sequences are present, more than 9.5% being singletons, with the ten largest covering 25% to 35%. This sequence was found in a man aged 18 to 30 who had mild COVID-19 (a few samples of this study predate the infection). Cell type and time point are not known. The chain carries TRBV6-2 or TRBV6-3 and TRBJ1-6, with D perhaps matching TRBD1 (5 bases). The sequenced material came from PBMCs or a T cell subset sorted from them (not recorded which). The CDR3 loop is CASSFREHSPLHF. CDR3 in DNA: TGTGCCAGCAGTTTCAGGGAACATTCACCCCTCCACTTT.